This T cell receptor beta chain came from a study of T cell repertoires in cytomegalovirus infection. Study information: Both CMV infection and a matching HLA type were indicated by public TCR beta signatures.

This clonotype was seen a handful of times. Antigen: not known. TCRdb re-called the reads with MiXCR, one entry per CDR3 protein. The sample lists roughly 300,000 distinct CDR3 sequences; over 7.5% were seen once. Germline CDR1 reads MNHEY; CDR2 reads SMNVEV (reference sequence). The CDR3 covers 14 residues. V was clipped by 2 bases and J by 0 bases, with 5 bases between them. Overall study findings and caveats: Pooled public TCR beta family frequency picked out CMV carriers with the relevant HLA. Clonotype analysis showed dominance of the ex vivo response by HLA-C-restricted CMV-specific TCR beta clonotypes.

The chain links TRBV27 to TRBJ1-3; D is ambiguous. The sample taken for sequencing was PBMCs. This clonotype was obtained from a human donor in good health (CMV status not recorded). Some clones in this sample may be carry-over from other donors' samples. The DNA of the CDR3 is TGTGCCAGCAGTTTACTTCCCTCTGGAAACACCATATATTTT. This translates into CASSLLPSGNTIYF.